This T cell receptor beta chain is drawn from a study of shared clonotypes between healthy human individuals (dated by TCRdb to 2019 to 2021). For context, the study as a whole: The cohort included three men and a couple of women between 18 and 49 years of age. For each donor, CD4 naive and CD4 memory were each run on three plates, CD8 naive on two plates, and CD8 memory on one plate. To estimate repertoire size and how much clonotype sharing occurs between individuals, the study deeply sequenced the blood TCR repertoires of about five healthy adults. To increase sequencing depth and limit assay-specific biases, TCR repertoire library preparation and sequencing were carried out by different laboratories using diverse techniques. Per donor, leukapheresis produced somewhere between about 0.9 and 9.5 billion PBMCs.

Using the deep immunoSEQ assay, multiplex PCR amplified TCR CDR3 regions from genomic DNA. Genomic DNA extracted from each cell subset was distributed evenly over all wells of several immunoSEQ 96-well plates, and each plate served as one replicate. For sorted subsets, 150 to 200 ng genomic DNA, equal to about 30,000 T cell genomes, was loaded into each replicate PCR. Purified libraries were quantified with a Qubit 3.0 fluorometer, sized on a Bioanalyzer 2100, and re-quantified with the KAPA Library Quantification kit. A separate single-read 150-cycle Illumina NextSeq 550 flow cell was used to sequence each immunoSEQ 96-well plate. The study's processing was this. The immunoSEQ output contained only junctional sequences without quality scores, so filtering could not match that applied to full-length reads. Sequences were annotated with PyIR, a Python wrapper for IgBLAST v1.9, using IMGT germline references to assign V/J genes and CDR3. Reads with weak V/J assignments (E-value above 1e-6), missing CDR3, stop codons, out-of-frame junctions, or ambiguous translated residues were removed. V3J clonotypes were defined as sequences sharing the same inferred V gene, J gene, and CDR3 amino acid sequence. Percentage overlap between repertoires was computed as shared unique clonotypes divided by the size of the smaller repertoire. Richness of each repertoire was evaluated using RTK rarefaction, the Chao1 estimator, and Recon v2.1 estimates of unobserved clonotypes. Generation probabilities were computed with OLGA for all TCRbeta clonotypes obtained by the gDNA method from a handful of donors. TCRdb stores this immuneACCESS table with in-frame sequences only. Part of the clones is absent; in the studies checked, under half of the shortfall reflects unresolved V genes, and no reason is known for the rest. V and J calls and clone size are copied from that table; D and trimming were computed from the DNA. The sample data list approximately 980,000 clones, and 76% of these were observed just once. The biggest ten clones account for approximately 1.5% of the sample.

Donors were healthy HIV-negative adults with no recently reported acute infections or vaccinations. All donors were Caucasian adults living in Nashville, Tennessee, USA. Magnetic negative selection was used to enrich CD4+ T cells, after which naive cells were positively selected on CD45RA and the negative fraction became the memory subset. Blood was collected by leukapheresis, and PBMCs were isolated by Ficoll-Histopaque density gradient centrifugation and then cryopreserved in liquid nitrogen vapor phase. Analytical flow cytometry was used to check the purity and quantity of each magnetically sorted T cell population. From each sorted fraction, genomic DNA was isolated and quantified by UV absorbance on a Nanodrop 2000c. Including cysteine and phenylalanine, the CDR3 has 12 amino acids. Only the CDR3 part of the read is kept: 36 bases, read in frame from the first base. V sheds 2 bases and J sheds 7 bases, leaving 9 bases between their ends. The germline V gene provides CDR1 ENHRY and CDR2 SYGVKD.

With respect to this clone: Its antigen has not been determined. The input lacks base qualities; no much larger clone sits a single base away.

Paper-wide results and their limitations: Based on pairwise subsampling, the degree of clonotype sharing among donors was expected to be affected by sequencing depth. Naive subsets generally had larger estimated clonotype richness than memory subsets did. Incomplete sequencing was indicated by rarefaction of sorted-subset datasets, despite the large sequencing depth. Only blood was sampled, and tissue TCR repertoires likely differ from those in blood. About 5% of naive CD4, roughly 3.6% of naive CD8, about 2.4% of memory CD4, and around 0.42% of memory CD8 clonotypes were shared across a few donors. Higher generation probabilities were observed for clonotypes shared by all four sorted-subset donors than for non-shared clonotypes. The genetic and exposure-history diversity represented was limited by the small number of donors.

The sequence is built from TRBV10-3 and TRBJ2-7; the D match is possibly TRBD1 or TRBD2, with 5 bases aligned in each. Material: memory CD4+ T cells sorted from blood. Per the publication, the cell subset or site label means: CD45RA-negative fraction. This clonotype was obtained from a man between 18 and 29 years old in good health. The CDR3 protein: CAISENEGEQYF. The DNA sequence is as follows: TGTGCCATCAGTGAGAATGAGGGGGAGCAGTACTTC.